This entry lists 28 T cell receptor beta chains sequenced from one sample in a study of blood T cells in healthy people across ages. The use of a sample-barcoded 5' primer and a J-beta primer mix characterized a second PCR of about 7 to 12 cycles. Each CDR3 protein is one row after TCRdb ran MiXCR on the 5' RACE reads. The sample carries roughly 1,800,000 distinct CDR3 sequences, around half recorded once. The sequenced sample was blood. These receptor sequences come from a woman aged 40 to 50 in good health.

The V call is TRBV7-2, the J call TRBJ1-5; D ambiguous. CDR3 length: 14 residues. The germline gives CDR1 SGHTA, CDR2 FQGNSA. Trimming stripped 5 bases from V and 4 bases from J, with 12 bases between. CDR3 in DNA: TGTGCCAGCAGCGGCCGGCAACAGAATCAGCCCCAGCATTTT. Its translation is CASSGRQQNQPQHF.

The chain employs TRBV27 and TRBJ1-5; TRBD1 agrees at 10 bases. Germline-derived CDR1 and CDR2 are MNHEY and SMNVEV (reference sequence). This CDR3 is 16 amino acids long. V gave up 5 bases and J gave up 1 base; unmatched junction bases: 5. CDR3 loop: CASSTGTGASNQPQHF. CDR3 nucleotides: TGTGCCAGCAGTACCGGGACAGGGGCCAGCAATCAGCCCCAGCATTTT.

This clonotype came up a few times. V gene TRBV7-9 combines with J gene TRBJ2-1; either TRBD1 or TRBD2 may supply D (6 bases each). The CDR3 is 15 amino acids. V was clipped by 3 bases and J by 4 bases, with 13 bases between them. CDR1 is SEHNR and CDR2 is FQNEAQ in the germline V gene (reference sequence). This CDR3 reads CASSLEGGIYNEQFF. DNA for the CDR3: TGTGCCAGCAGCTTGGAGGGGGGCATATACAATGAGCAGTTCTTC.

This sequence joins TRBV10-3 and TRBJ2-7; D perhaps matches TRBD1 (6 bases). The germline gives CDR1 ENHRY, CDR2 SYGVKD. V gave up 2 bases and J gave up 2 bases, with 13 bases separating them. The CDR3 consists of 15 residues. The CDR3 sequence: CAISEGQPRTYEQYF. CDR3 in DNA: TGTGCCATCAGTGAGGGACAGCCACGAACCTACGAGCAGTACTTC.

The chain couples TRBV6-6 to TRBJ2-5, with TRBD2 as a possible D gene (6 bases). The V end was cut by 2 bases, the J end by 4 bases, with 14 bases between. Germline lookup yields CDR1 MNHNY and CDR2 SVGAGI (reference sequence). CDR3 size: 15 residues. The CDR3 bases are TGTGCCAGCAGTTACGGGACGGGAGATGGAGAGACCCAGTACTTC. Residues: CASSYGTGDGETQYF.

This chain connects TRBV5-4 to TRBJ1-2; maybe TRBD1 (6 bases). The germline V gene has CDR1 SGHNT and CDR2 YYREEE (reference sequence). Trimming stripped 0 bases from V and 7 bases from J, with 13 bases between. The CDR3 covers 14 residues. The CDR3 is CASSLVGQGPGYTF. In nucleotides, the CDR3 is TGTGCCAGCAGCTTGGTCGGGCAGGGGCCTGGCTACACCTTC.

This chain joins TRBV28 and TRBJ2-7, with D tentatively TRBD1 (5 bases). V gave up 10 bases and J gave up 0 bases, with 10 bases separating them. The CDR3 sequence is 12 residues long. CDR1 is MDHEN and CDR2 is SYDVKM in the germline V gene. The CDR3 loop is CATKDTSYEQYF. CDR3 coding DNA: TGTGCCACCAAGGACACCTCCTACGAGCAGTACTTC.

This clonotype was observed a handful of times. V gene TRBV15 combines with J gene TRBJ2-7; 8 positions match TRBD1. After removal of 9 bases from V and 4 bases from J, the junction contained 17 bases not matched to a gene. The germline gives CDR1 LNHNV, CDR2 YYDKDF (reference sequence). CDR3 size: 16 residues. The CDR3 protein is CATPPIRDRGMYEQYF. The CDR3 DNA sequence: TGTGCCACTCCTCCGATACGTGACAGGGGAATGTACGAGCAGTACTTC. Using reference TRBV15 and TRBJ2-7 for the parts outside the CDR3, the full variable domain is DAMVIQNPRYQVTQFGKPVTLSCSQTLNHNVMYWYQQKSSQAPKLLFHYYDKDFNNEADTPDNFQSRRPNTSFCFLDIRSPGLGDTAMYLCATPPIRDRGMYEQYFGPGTRLTVT.

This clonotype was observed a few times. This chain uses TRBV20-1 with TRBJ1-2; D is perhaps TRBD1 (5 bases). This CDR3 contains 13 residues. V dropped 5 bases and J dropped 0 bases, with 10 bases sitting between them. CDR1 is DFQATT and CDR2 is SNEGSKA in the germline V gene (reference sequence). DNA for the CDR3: TGCAGTGCTCTGGCGGGGGCTAACTATGGCTACACCTTC. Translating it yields CSALAGANYGYTF.

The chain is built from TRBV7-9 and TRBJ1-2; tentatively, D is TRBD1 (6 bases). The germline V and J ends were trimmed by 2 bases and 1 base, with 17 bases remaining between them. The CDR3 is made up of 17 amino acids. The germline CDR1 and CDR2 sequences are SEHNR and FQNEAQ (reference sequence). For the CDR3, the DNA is TGTGCCAGCAGCTTATCAGGGGCCCCCACTTTTAACTATGGCTACACCTTC. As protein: CASSLSGAPTFNYGYTF.

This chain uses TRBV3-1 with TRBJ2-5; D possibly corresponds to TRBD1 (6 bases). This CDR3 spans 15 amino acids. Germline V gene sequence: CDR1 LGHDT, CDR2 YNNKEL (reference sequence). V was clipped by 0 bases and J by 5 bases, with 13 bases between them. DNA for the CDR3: TGTGCCAGCAGCCAAGAGGGGCACAGGGAGGAGACCCAGTACTTC. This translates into CASSQEGHREETQYF.

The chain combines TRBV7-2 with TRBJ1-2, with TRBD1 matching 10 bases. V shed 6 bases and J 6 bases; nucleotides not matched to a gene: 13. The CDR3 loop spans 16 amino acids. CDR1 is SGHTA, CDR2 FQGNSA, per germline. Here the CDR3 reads CASSFAGADRGNGYTF. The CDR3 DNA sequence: TGTGCCAGCAGTTTCGCCGGAGCGGACAGGGGGAATGGCTACACCTTC.

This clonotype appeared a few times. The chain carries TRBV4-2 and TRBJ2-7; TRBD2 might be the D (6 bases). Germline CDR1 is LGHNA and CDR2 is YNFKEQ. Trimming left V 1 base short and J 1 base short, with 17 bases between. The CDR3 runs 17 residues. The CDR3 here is CASSQGVRGGVSYEQYF. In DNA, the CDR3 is TGTGCCAGCAGCCAAGGCGTAAGGGGCGGGGTGTCCTACGAGCAGTACTTC.

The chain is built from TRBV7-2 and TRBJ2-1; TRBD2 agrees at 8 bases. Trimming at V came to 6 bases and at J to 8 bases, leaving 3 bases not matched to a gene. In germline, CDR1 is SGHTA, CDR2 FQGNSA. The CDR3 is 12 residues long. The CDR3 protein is CASRWTSYEQFF. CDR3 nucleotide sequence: TGTGCCAGCAGGTGGACTAGCTATGAGCAGTTCTTC.

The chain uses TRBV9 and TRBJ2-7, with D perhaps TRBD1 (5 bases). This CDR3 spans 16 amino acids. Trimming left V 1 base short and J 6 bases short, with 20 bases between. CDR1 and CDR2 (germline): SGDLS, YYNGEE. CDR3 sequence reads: CASSVRGGVVESEQYF. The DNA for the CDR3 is TGTGCCAGCAGCGTAAGGGGTGGAGTAGTAGAATCCGAGCAGTACTTC.

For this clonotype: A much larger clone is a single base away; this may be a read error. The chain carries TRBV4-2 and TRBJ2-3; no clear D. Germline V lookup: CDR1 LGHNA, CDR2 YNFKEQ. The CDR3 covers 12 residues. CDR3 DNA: TGTACCAGCAGCCAAGCCCCAGATACGCAGTATTTT. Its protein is CTSSQAPDTQYF.

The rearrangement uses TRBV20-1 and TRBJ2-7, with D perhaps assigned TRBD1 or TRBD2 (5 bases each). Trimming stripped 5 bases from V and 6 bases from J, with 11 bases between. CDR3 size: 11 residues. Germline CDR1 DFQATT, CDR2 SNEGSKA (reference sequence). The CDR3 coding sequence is TGCAGTGCTTTCCAGGGAGCCGAGCAGTACTTC. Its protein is CSAFQGAEQYF.

CDR3 amino acids: CASSVDRRQETQYF. CDR3 sequence (DNA): TGTGCCAGCAGCGTGGACAGGCGCCAAGAGACCCAGTACTTC. The chain couples TRBV9 to TRBJ2-5, with TRBD1 identical over 7 bases. V was pared by 2 bases and J by 1 base, with 2 bases of the junction left unmatched. Germline values: CDR1 SGDLS, CDR2 YYNGEE. The CDR3 is 14 amino acids.

The CDR3, as DNA: TGTGCCACCAGTGATTCTAGGACACCCAGCAATCAGCCCCAGCATTTT. This sequence encodes CATSDSRTPSNQPQHF. This chain connects TRBV24-1 to TRBJ1-5; tentatively, D is TRBD1 (5 bases). Deletions cut 2 bases from V and 1 base from J, with 11 bases between. CDR3 length equals 16 residues. Germline CDR1 is KGHDR and CDR2 is SFDVKD.

CDR3 sequence: CATSGSRLAGGRRSPNEQFF. As DNA, the CDR3 is TGTGCCACCAGCGGGTCTCGGCTAGCGGGGGGGCGAAGGTCCCCCAATGAGCAGTTCTTC. V is TRBV15 and J is TRBJ2-1; 12 positions match TRBD2. The CDR3 sequence is 20 residues long. Trimming removed 5 bases from V and 6 bases from J; junction bases left unmatched: 20. Germline assignment: CDR1 LNHNV and CDR2 YYDKDF (reference sequence).

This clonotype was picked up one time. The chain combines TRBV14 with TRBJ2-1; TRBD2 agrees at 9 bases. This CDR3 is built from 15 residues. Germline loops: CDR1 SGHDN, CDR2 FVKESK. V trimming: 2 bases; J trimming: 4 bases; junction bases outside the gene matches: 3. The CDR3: CASSQLSGGYNEQFF. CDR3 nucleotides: TGTGCCAGCAGCCAATTAAGCGGGGGGTACAATGAGCAGTTCTTC.

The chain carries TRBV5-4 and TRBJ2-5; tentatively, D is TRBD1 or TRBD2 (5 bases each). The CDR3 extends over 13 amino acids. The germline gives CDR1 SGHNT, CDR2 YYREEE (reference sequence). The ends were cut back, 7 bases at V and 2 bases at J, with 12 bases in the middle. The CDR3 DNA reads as TGTGCCAGCGGCGAGGGGATTCAAGAGACCCAGTACTTC. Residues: CASGEGIQETQYF. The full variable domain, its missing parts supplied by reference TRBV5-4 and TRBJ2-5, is ETGVTQSPTHLIKTRGQQVTLRCSSQSGHNTVSWYQQALGQGPQFIFQYYREEENGRGNFPPRFSGLQFPNYSSELNVNALELDDSALYLCASGEGIQETQYFGPGTRLLVL.

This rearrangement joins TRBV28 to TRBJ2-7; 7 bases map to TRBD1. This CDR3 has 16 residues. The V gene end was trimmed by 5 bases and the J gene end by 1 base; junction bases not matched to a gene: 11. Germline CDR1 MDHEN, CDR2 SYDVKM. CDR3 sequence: CASSTRQGQGSYEQYF. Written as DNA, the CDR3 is TGTGCCAGCAGTACCCGACAGGGCCAGGGGTCCTACGAGCAGTACTTC.

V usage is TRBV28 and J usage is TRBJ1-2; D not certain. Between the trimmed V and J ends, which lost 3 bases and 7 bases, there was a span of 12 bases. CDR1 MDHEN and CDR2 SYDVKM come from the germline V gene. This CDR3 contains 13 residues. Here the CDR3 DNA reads TGTGCCAGCAGTTTGAGAGTTCCACCTGGCTACACCTTC. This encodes CASSLRVPPGYTF.

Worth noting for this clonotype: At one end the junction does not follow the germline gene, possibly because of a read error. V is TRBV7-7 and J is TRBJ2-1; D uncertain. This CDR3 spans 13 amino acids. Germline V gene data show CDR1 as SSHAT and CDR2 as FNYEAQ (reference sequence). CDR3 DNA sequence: TGTGCTAGCAGCTCCCAGCTTTTGGGTGAGCAGTTCTTC. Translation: CASSSQLLGEQFF.

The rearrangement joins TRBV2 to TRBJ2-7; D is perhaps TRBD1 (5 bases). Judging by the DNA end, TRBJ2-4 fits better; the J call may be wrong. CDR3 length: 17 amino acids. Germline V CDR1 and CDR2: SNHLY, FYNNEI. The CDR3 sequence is CASSGVAGLPQGNIQYF. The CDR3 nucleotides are TGTGCCAGCAGTGGGGTCGCAGGGCTGCCCCAGGGAAACATTCAGTACTTC.

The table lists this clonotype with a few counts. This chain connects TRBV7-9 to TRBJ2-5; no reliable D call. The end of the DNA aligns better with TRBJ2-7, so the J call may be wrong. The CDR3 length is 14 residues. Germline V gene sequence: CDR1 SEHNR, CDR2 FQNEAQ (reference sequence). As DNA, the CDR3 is TGTGCCAGCAGCCTAGGCGGCACTCGCGACGAGCAGTACTTC. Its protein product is CASSLGGTRDEQYF.

The CDR3 DNA is TGTGCCAGCAGCTTCCACGGGGGCTATAACGAGCAGTACTTC. Protein: CASSFHGGYNEQYF. The chain carries TRBV7-2 and TRBJ2-7, with D perhaps matching TRBD1 or TRBD2 (6 bases each). V lost 3 bases, J lost 5 bases, and 14 bases lay in between. CDR3 length: 14 amino acids. Germline loops: CDR1 SGHTA, CDR2 FQGNSA.